This T cell receptor beta chain was profiled in a study of STAT5B mutations in CD4+ large granular lymphocyte leukemia. Per the germline V gene, CDR1 is SNHLY and CDR2 is FYNNEI. V gave up 10 bases and J gave up 1 base, with 13 bases separating them. The CDR3 length is 13 residues. Using immunoSEQ multiplex PCR, the repertoire was profiled, and TCRdb retains in-frame clones only, with some absent. The sample carries tens of thousands of clones, roughly 84% recorded once. The source is a human donor in good health. The sequenced sample consisted of CD4+ T cells from blood buffy coats. The chain couples TRBV2 to TRBJ1-1; D might be TRBD1 (6 bases). CDR3 in DNA: TGTGCCAATTCGGGACAACCGAACACTGAAGCTTTCTTT. Its translation is CANSGQPNTEAFF.